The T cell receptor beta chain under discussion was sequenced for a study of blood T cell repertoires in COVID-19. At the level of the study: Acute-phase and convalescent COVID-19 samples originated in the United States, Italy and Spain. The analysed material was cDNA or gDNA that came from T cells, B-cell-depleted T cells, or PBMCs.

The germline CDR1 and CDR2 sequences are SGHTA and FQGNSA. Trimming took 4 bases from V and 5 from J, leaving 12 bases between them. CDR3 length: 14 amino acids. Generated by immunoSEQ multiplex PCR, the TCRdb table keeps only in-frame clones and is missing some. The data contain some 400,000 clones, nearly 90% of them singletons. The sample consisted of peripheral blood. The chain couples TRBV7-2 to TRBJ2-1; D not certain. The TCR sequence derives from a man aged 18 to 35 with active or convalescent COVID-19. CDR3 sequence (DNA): TGTGCCAGCAGCTCCGTCAGACTCGACAATGAGCAGTTCTTC. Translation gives CASSSVRLDNEQFF.